This TCR beta chain was observed in a study of cytomegalovirus exposure and HLA in healthy donors. Study as a whole: Within an early data release were about 85 million unique TCRs drawn from HLA-typed donors. Study results and caveats: HLA allele associations emerged for fewer than 20,000 TCR beta sequences in a later analysis, at 0.05 false discovery rate.

It was with 60 Vbeta and 13 Jbeta primers that the PCR ran. TCRdb's copy holds only in-frame clones and misses some; the assay was immunoSEQ multiplex PCR. The data show approximately 90,000 clones, roughly three quarters seen once. V shed 7 bases and J shed 0 bases, with 10 bases lying between them. This CDR3 contains 14 residues. Germline V gene data show CDR1 as LNHDA and CDR2 as SQIVND (reference sequence). A note on this clone: Antigen: not known.

The clonotype comes from a man under 40 in good health and CMV-seronegative. This chain joins TRBV19 and TRBJ1-3; no firm D call. Sequenced sample: PBMCs. As DNA, the CDR3 is TGTGCCAGTACCCTCCTGAGCTCTGGAAACACCATATATTTT. Encoded protein: CASTLLSSGNTIYF.